The clone carrying this T cell receptor beta chain has at least ten counts. Its specificity is unknown. V dropped 3 bases and J dropped 1 base, with 13 bases sitting between them. The CDR3 has 15 residues. CDR1 is SGHVS, CDR2 FQNEAQ, per germline. The sample originates from a study of T cell repertoires in cytomegalovirus infection. On the study more broadly: Public TCR beta signatures marked donors with CMV infection and the matching HLA. Broader study findings: In two of eight donors, the top clonotype was HLA-C-restricted CMV-specific.

TCRdb reprocessed the reads with MiXCR, giving one entry per CDR3 protein. The sample shows a few hundred thousand distinct CDR3 sequences, about 27% of them seen only once. The sequences come from cultured PBMCs, collected from culture after CMV antigen stimulation. V and J are TRBV7-8 and TRBJ2-7; tentative D call: TRBD2 (6 bases). The receptor comes from a human donor in good health (CMV status not recorded). Some clones in this sample may be carry-over from other donors' samples. The CDR3 DNA reads TGTGCCAGCAGCTTGCGGGGACTGTCTTCCTACGAGCAGTACTTC. This codes for CASSLRGLSSYEQYF. The variable domain in full, with the rest retrieved from reference TRBV7-8 and TRBJ2-7, is GAGVSQSPRYKVAKRGQDVALRCDPISGHVSLFWYQQALGQGPEFLTYFQNEAQLDKSGLPSDRFFAERPEGSVSTLKIQRTQQEDSAVYLCASSLRGLSSYEQYFGPGTRLTVT.